What follows are 28 T cell receptor beta chains derived from one specimen sequenced in a study of T-cell reconstitution after alpha-beta-depleted transplantation in children. Construction of the TCRbeta library involved unique molecular identifiers. TCRdb reprocessed the PCR reads with MiXCR, giving one entry per CDR3 protein. The data show approximately 350,000 distinct CDR3 sequences, about 16% seen once. The sequencing here drew on PBMCs, mostly from graft donor cells, taken 360 days after TCRalphabeta/CD19-depleted stem cell transplant. The receptors derive from a male patient under 10 years old who had a stem cell transplant for acute lymphoblastic leukemia, so the T cells may come from the graft donor.

This clonotype showed up just a few times. V gene TRBV20-1 combines with J gene TRBJ2-5; D is perhaps TRBD1 (6 bases). The CDR3 covers 14 residues. Trimming left V 6 bases short and J 1 base short, with 15 bases between. Germline V gives CDR1 DFQATT, CDR2 SNEGSKA (reference sequence). DNA of the CDR3: TGCAGTGCAGACTCCGGGACACCCCAAGAGACCCAGTACTTC. Protein sequence: CSADSGTPQETQYF.

In its sample, this clonotype was seen a few times. The chain links TRBV27 to TRBJ2-2; possible D gene TRBD2, 6 bases. The V gene's germline CDR1 is MNHEY and CDR2 SMNVEV (reference sequence). This CDR3 is built from 20 residues. V lost 0 bases and J 1 base, leaving 21 bases between the germline ends. The CDR3 DNA reads as TGTGCCAGCAGTTTATCTAGCCTGGAACCGGGACTCATGAACACCGGGGAGCTGTTTTTT. It translates to CASSLSSLEPGLMNTGELFF.

This clonotype has more than one count but fewer than ten. V is TRBV12-3 or TRBV12-4 and J is TRBJ2-5, with 7 bases that match TRBD2. The length of the CDR3 is 14 residues. V shed 7 bases and J 3 bases; nucleotides not matched to a gene: 8. In nucleotides, the CDR3 is TGTGCCAGCACCACAAGAGGACTAGAAGAGACCCAGTACTTC. Its protein is CASTTRGLEETQYF.

The rearrangement joins TRBV15 to TRBJ2-6; TRBD1 agrees at 9 bases. CDR3 size: 21 residues. Germline V gives CDR1 LNHNV, CDR2 YYDKDF (reference sequence). V was clipped by 3 bases and J by 1 base; unmatched bases: 16. The CDR3 DNA follows: TGTGCCACCAGCAGTTTAGCTTGGGACAGGGAGATTTCTTCTGGGGCCAACGTCCTGACTTTC. This encodes CATSSLAWDREISSGANVLTF.

V and J are TRBV7-9 and TRBJ2-2, with D perhaps TRBD1 (6 bases). V lost 0 bases, J lost 10 bases, and 15 bases lay in between. Germline V CDR1 and CDR2: SEHNR, FQNEAQ (reference sequence). This CDR3 has 15 amino acids. The CDR3 protein is CASSLAASGVQELFF. In DNA, the CDR3 is TGTGCCAGCAGCTTAGCGGCTTCAGGGGTCCAGGAGCTGTTTTTT. Filled out from reference TRBV7-9 and TRBJ2-2, the complete variable domain reads DTGVSQNPRHKITKRGQNVTFRCDPISEHNRLYWYRQTLGQGPEFLTYFQNEAQLEKSRLLSDRFSAERPKGSFSTLEIQRTEQGDSAMYLCASSLAASGVQELFFGEGSRLTVL.

This chain links TRBV4-2 with TRBJ1-5; D is undetermined. From germline, CDR1 is LGHNA and CDR2 YNFKEQ. The CDR3 consists of 15 residues. V gave up 1 base and J gave up 7 bases, with 14 bases separating them. The CDR3 spells CASSQGGGIGQPQHF. Here the CDR3 DNA reads TGTGCCAGCAGCCAAGGAGGAGGGATTGGACAGCCCCAGCATTTT.

There are a few counts of this clonotype. This chain uses TRBV7-9 with TRBJ2-3; D call uncertain. From germline, CDR1 is SEHNR and CDR2 FQNEAQ (reference sequence). V shed 6 bases and J shed 2 bases, with 12 bases lying between them. The CDR3 loop spans 14 amino acids. This CDR3 reads CASSFGGPTDTQYF. The CDR3 DNA sequence: TGTGCCAGCAGTTTCGGCGGACCCACAGATACGCAGTATTTT. Using reference TRBV7-9 and TRBJ2-3 for the parts outside the CDR3, the full variable domain is DTGVSQNPRHKITKRGQNVTFRCDPISEHNRLYWYRQTLGQGPEFLTYFQNEAQLEKSRLLSDRFSAERPKGSFSTLEIQRTEQGDSAMYLCASSFGGPTDTQYFGPGTRLTVL.

This clonotype was seen repeatedly, ten times or more. This chain joins TRBV9 and TRBJ1-2, with 7 bases lining up with TRBD1. The CDR3 covers 16 residues. From germline, CDR1 is SGDLS and CDR2 YYNGEE. After removal of 0 bases from V and 0 bases from J, the junction contained 5 bases not matched to a gene. CDR3 region: CASSVDGQATNYGYTF. CDR3 DNA: TGTGCCAGCAGCGTAGATGGACAGGCCACTAACTATGGCTACACCTTC.

This chain uses TRBV7-9 with TRBJ2-7, with a tentative D call TRBD1 (6 bases). CDR1 is SEHNR and CDR2 is FQNEAQ in the germline V gene (reference sequence). With 6 bases removed from V and 6 bases from J, the gap between germline ends came to 15 bases. The CDR3 covers 13 residues. The CDR3 loop reads CASRGALRIEQYF. DNA of the CDR3: TGTGCCAGCAGGGGGGCCCTCCGGATCGAGCAGTACTTC.

This clonotype came up many times. The V and J genes are TRBV11-2 and TRBJ2-3; 9 bases match TRBD2. CDR3 length: 16 residues. V gave up 1 base and J gave up 4 bases; unmatched junction bases: 6. Looked up from germline, CDR1 is SGHAT and CDR2 is FQNNGV. This CDR3 reads CASSLVLAGRADTQYF. The CDR3 DNA follows: TGTGCCAGCAGCTTAGTTCTAGCGGGACGCGCAGATACGCAGTATTTT.

This clonotype came up many times. This chain uses TRBV4-1 with TRBJ2-5; no reliable D call. The CDR3 loop spans 16 amino acids. The germline V gene has CDR1 MGHRA and CDR2 YSYEKL. V was trimmed by 1 base and J by 1 base, leaving 13 bases between them. This chain's CDR3 is CASSQGKIAIQETQYF. CDR3 in DNA: TGCGCCAGCAGCCAAGGGAAAATCGCGATCCAAGAGACCCAGTACTTC.

Only a few counts were recorded for this clonotype. This chain links TRBV11-2 with TRBJ1-3; D is ambiguous. V was pared by 3 bases and J by 5 bases, with 11 bases between. The CDR3 is 14 residues long. Germline V gives CDR1 SGHAT, CDR2 FQNNGV. The CDR3 DNA follows: TGTGCCAGCAGCTTTAGGCCAGGAAGAAACACCATATATTTT. The encoded protein is CASSFRPGRNTIYF.

The chain carries TRBV4-1 and TRBJ2-2; 12 bases align to TRBD2. Germline CDR1 and CDR2: MGHRA and YSYEKL. The CDR3 is made up of 19 amino acids. Trimming at V came to 1 base and at J to 5 bases, leaving 11 bases not matched to a gene. The CDR3 DNA sequence: TGCGCCAGCAGCCAAGGTGGACTAGCGGGAATCGTAGGGACCGGGGAGCTGTTTTTT. Translation gives CASSQGGLAGIVGTGELFF.

This clonotype was recorded many times. The chain recombines TRBV30 with TRBJ2-4; D gene uncertain. CDR3 length: 13 amino acids. Deletions cut 2 bases from V and 5 bases from J, with 10 bases between. From germline, CDR1 is GTSNPN and CDR2 SVGIG (reference sequence). The CDR3 sequence: CAWSLDSQNIQYF. DNA for the CDR3: TGTGCCTGGAGTTTAGACTCCCAAAACATTCAGTACTTC.

The chain links TRBV15 to TRBJ2-1, with TRBD2 matching 10 bases. V dropped 3 bases and J dropped 4; count of bases not matched to a gene: 6. Germline CDR1 is LNHNV and CDR2 is YYDKDF (reference sequence). This CDR3 has 16 amino acids. CDR3 in amino acids: CATSRGLAGAYNEQFF. Written as DNA, the CDR3 is TGTGCCACCAGCAGGGGCCTAGCGGGAGCGTACAATGAGCAGTTCTTC.

The chain combines TRBV5-1 with TRBJ2-7; D call uncertain. The germline gives CDR1 SGHRS, CDR2 YFSETQ. Trimming left V 2 bases short and J 5 bases short, with 8 bases between. CDR3 size: 12 residues. The chain's CDR3 is CASSLNGHEQYF. The CDR3 DNA is TGCGCCAGCAGCTTAAATGGACACGAGCAGTACTTC.

The DNA of the CDR3 is TGTGCCAGCAGTTGGGTGGGCAATCAGCCCCAGCATTTT. Translation: CASSWVGNQPQHF. V and J are TRBV6-6 and TRBJ1-5; D unresolved. The CDR3 has 13 residues. The germline V gene encodes CDR1 MNHNY and CDR2 SVGAGI (reference sequence). The germline V and J ends were trimmed by 4 bases and 2 bases, with 6 bases remaining between them.

The chain links TRBV5-1 to TRBJ2-7, with a possible D match to TRBD1 (6 bases). The germline CDR1 and CDR2 sequences are SGHRS and YFSETQ. The CDR3 covers 13 residues. The V end was cut by 1 base, the J end by 6 bases, with 11 bases between. This CDR3 reads CASSLRQESEQYF. CDR3 bases: TGCGCCAGCAGCTTGAGACAGGAAAGCGAGCAGTACTTC. Variable domain in full (rest from reference TRBV5-1 and TRBJ2-7): KAGVTQTPRYLIKTRGQQVTLSCSPISGHRSVSWYQQTPGQGLQFLFEYFSETQRNKGNFPGRFSGRQFSNSRSEMNVSTLELGDSALYLCASSLRQESEQYFGPGTRLTVT.

This clonotype has only one observation. J is TRBJ2-7 and V is TRBV28; D possibly corresponds to TRBD2 (6 bases). Looked up from germline, CDR1 is MDHEN and CDR2 is SYDVKM. V was clipped by 10 bases and J by 3 bases, with 16 bases between them. There are 13 residues in the CDR3. This chain's CDR3 is CATQTPGVYEQYF. The CDR3 nucleotides are TGTGCCACCCAAACACCGGGGGTCTACGAGCAGTACTTC.

This clonotype has a handful of counts. The CDR3 does not end in the conserved phenylalanine or tryptophan, so this is likely a read error. No DNA is shown, since the ends of the CDR3 on it are uncertain; the CDR3 is the one TCRdb lists. The chain recombines TRBV5-6 with TRBJ2-7; the table names TRBD1, a call not compared with the DNA. Including both end residues, the CDR3 is 14 amino acids long. CDR1 and CDR2 (germline): SGHDT, YYEEEE. CDR3 region: CASSPGVRRAVLDL.

This clonotype was recorded many times. The V gene is TRBV28, the J gene TRBJ2-5; D is uncertain. The V end was cut by 4 bases, the J end by 0 bases, with 18 bases between. This CDR3 is 17 amino acids long. The germline V gene has CDR1 MDHEN and CDR2 SYDVKM. The CDR3 loop is CASSCRRTASYQETQYF. CDR3 in DNA: TGTGCCAGCAGTTGTCGTCGGACCGCTTCGTACCAAGAGACCCAGTACTTC.

The chain recombines TRBV28 with TRBJ1-6, with D perhaps TRBD1 (6 bases). V lost 6 bases and J 6 bases, leaving 9 bases between the germline ends. The germline gives CDR1 MDHEN, CDR2 SYDVKM. This CDR3 has 13 residues. CDR3 in amino acids: CASRQGTNSPLHF. In DNA, the CDR3 is TGTGCCAGCAGACAGGGTACTAATTCACCCCTCCACTTT.

The genes are TRBV7-2 and TRBJ1-3; D is unclear. This CDR3 has 14 amino acids. The V gene's germline CDR1 is SGHTA and CDR2 FQGNSA. V was pared by 2 bases and J by 2 bases, with 7 bases between. The CDR3 here is CASSLPAAGNTIYF. The CDR3 bases are TGTGCCAGCAGCTTACCCGCGGCTGGAAACACCATATATTTT.

There are a few counts of this clonotype. V and J are TRBV10-3 and TRBJ2-3; TRBD2 matches at 8 bases. V shed 8 bases, J shed 6 bases, and the junction held 7 bases outside the gene matches. The V gene's germline CDR1 is ENHRY and CDR2 SYGVKD. This CDR3 is 13 amino acids long. CDR3 loop: CAIATSGFDTQYF. DNA of the CDR3: TGTGCCATCGCTACTAGCGGTTTCGATACGCAGTATTTT.

This clonotype was seen a few times. The chain combines TRBV5-1 with TRBJ2-2; D possibly corresponds to TRBD2 (6 bases). There are 15 residues in the CDR3. V was trimmed by 1 base and J by 7 bases, leaving 14 bases between them. In germline, CDR1 is SGHRS, CDR2 YFSETQ. In DNA, the CDR3 is TGCGCCAGCAGCTTGTCTGGCGGGACGGACGGGGAGCTGTTTTTT. It yields the protein CASSLSGGTDGELFF.

This clonotype was detected only a few times. This sequence joins TRBV24-1 and TRBJ2-1; D is perhaps TRBD2 (6 bases). CDR1 is KGHDR and CDR2 is SFDVKD in the germline V gene. V lost 4 bases and J lost 2, with 14 bases in between. The CDR3 has 16 residues. The CDR3 here is CATSDYLASAYNEQFF. DNA for the CDR3: TGTGCCACCAGTGACTACCTAGCGAGCGCCTACAATGAGCAGTTCTTC.

The V call is TRBV5-1, the J call TRBJ1-1; D ambiguous. The CDR3 sequence is 13 residues long. With 0 bases removed from V and 8 bases from J, the gap between germline ends came to 11 bases. Germline loops: CDR1 SGHRS, CDR2 YFSETQ. CDR3 nucleotides: TGCGCCAGCAGCTTGGGGGTCGGGTACGAAGCTTTCTTT. Translation gives CASSLGVGYEAFF.

This clonotype showed up just a few times. The chain has TRBV5-6 and TRBJ2-4; no firm D call. CDR3 size: 12 residues. CDR1 is SGHDT, CDR2 YYEEEE, per germline. Trimming left V 1 base short and J 7 bases short, with 6 bases between. Written as DNA, the CDR3 is TGTGCCAGCAGCTTGTTGGATAACATTCAGTACTTC. Its protein product is CASSLLDNIQYF.